This TCR beta chain appears in the sequencing data of a study of Graves' ophthalmopathy and Graves' hyperthyroidism. The wider study: Upon initial diagnosis and before any treatment, peripheral blood was collected.

The sequenced template was RNA, covering the TCR beta CDR3 region. An initial RT-PCR round employing HTBI primers preceded a second-round multiplex PCR. TCRdb reprocessed the multiplex PCR reads via MiXCR and lists one record per CDR3 protein. The sample includes about 740,000 distinct CDR3 sequences, 40% of them seen just once. This clonotype originated in an adult man with Graves' ophthalmopathy. The sample consisted of peripheral blood.

DNA for the CDR3: TGTGCCAGCAGCTCGTTGACAGGGAAACTGTTTTTT. As protein: CASSSLTGKLFF. V is TRBV7-2 and J is TRBJ1-4; 7 bases fit TRBD1. Germline CDR1 is SGHTA and CDR2 is FQGNSA. J gave up 11 bases and V 4 bases, and 4 bases lay outside the gene matches. There are 12 residues in the CDR3.